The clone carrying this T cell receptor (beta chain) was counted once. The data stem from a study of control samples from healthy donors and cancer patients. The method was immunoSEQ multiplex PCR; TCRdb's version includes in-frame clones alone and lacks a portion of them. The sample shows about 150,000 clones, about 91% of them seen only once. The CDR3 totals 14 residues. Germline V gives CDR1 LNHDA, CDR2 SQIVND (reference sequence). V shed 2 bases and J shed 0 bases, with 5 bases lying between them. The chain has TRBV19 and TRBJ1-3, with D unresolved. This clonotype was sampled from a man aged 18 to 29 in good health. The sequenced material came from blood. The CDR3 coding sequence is TGTGCCAGTAGTATAATGGACTCTGGAAACACCATATATTTT. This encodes CASSIMDSGNTIYF.